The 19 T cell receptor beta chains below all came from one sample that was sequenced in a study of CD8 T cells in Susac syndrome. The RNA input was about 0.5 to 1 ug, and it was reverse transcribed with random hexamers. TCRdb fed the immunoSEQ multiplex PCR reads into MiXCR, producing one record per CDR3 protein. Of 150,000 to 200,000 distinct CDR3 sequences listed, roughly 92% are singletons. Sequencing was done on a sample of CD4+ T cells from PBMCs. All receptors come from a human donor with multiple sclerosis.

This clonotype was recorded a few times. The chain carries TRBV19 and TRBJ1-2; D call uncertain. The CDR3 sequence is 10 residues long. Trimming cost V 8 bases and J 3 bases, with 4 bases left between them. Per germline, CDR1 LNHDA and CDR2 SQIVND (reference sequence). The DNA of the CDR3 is TGTGCCAGTGGGCACTATGGCTACACCTTC. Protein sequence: CASGHYGYTF.

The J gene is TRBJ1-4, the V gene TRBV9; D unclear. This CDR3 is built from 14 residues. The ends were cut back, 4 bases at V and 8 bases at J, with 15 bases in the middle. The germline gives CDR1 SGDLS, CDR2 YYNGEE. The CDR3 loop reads CASSSGEGREKLFF. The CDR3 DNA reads TGTGCCAGCAGCTCCGGAGAAGGCAGGGAAAAACTGTTTTTT.

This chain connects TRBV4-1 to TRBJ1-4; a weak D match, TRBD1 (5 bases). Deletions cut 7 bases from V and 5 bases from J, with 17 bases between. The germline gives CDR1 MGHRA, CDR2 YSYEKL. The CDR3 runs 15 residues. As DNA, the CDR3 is TGCGCCAGCACCCCCCGACAGTTTGGGAATGAAAAACTGTTTTTT. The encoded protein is CASTPRQFGNEKLFF.

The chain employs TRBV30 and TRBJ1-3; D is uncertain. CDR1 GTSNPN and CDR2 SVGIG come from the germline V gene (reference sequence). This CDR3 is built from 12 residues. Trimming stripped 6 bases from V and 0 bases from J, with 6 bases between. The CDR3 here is CACQSSGNTIYF. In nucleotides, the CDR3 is TGTGCCTGTCAGTCCTCTGGAAACACCATATATTTT.

The CDR3 bases are TGTGCCAGCAGCCCAACCACCCGACCCCCCGGGGAGCAGTACTTC. This translates into CASSPTTRPPGEQYF. The rearrangement links TRBV7-6 to TRBJ2-7; D unclear. CDR3 length: 15 amino acids. Germline CDR1 is SGHVS and CDR2 is FNYEAQ. The V and J ends lost 5 bases and 7 bases respectively, with 21 bases between them.

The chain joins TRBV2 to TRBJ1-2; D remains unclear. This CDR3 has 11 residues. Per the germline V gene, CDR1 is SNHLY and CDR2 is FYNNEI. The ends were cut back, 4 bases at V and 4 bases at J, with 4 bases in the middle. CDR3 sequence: CASSVAYGYTF. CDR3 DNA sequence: TGTGCCAGCAGTGTGGCCTATGGCTACACCTTC.

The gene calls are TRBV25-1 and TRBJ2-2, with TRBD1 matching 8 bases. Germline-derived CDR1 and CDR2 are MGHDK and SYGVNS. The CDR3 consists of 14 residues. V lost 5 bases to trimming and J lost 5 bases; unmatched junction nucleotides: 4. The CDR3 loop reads CASSRWTGTGELFF. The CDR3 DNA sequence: TGTGCCAGCAGTCGGTGGACAGGGACCGGGGAGCTGTTTTTT.

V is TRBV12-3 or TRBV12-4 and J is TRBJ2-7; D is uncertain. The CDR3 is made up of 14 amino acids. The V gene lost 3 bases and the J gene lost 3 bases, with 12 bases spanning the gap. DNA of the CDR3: TGTGCCAGCAGTTTGGGTGGGAACGTCTACGAGCAGTACTTC. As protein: CASSLGGNVYEQYF.

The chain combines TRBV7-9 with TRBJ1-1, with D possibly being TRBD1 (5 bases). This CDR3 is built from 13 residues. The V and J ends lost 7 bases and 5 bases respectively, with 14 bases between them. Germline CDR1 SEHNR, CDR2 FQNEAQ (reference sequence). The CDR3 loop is CASTPGTRTEAFF. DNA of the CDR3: TGTGCCAGCACTCCGGGGACGAGGACTGAAGCTTTCTTT.

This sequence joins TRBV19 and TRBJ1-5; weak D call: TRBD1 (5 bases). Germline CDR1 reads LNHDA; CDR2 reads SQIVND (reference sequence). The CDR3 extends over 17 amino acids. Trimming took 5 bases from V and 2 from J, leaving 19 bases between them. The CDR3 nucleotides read TGTGCCAGTAGTCCATGGTGGGGGACTGCAGGCAATCAGCCCCAGCATTTT. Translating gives CASSPWWGTAGNQPQHF.

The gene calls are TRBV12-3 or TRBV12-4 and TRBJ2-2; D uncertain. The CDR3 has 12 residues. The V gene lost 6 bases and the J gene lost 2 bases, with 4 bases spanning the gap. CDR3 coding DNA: TGTGCCAGCAGCCCTAACACCGGGGAGCTGTTTTTT. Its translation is CASSPNTGELFF.

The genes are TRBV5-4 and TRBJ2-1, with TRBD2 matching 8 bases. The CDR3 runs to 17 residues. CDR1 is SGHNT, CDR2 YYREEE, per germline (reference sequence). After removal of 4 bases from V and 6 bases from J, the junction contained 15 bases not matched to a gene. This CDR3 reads CASSPDAGAGGLNEQFF. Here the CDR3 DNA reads TGTGCCAGCAGCCCGGACGCAGGCGCGGGAGGCCTCAATGAGCAGTTCTTC.

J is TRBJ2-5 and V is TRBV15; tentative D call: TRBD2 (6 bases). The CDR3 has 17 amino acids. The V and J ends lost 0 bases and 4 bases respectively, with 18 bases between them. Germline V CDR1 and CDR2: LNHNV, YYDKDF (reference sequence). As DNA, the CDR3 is TGTGCCACCAGCAGAGATATAGCGGCAAAGGGATCAGAGACCCAGTACTTC. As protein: CATSRDIAAKGSETQYF. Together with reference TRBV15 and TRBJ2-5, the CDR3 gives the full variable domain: DAMVIQNPRYQVTQFGKPVTLSCSQTLNHNVMYWYQQKSSQAPKLLFHYYDKDFNNEADTPDNFQSRRPNTSFCFLDIRSPGLGDTAMYLCATSRDIAAKGSETQYFGPGTRLLVL.

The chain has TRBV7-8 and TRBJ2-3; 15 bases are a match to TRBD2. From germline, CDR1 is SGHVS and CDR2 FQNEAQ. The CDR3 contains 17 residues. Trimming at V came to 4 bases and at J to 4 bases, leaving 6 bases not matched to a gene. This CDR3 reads CASSWTSGRAVSDTQYF. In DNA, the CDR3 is TGTGCCAGCAGCTGGACTAGCGGGAGGGCCGTTTCAGATACGCAGTATTTT.

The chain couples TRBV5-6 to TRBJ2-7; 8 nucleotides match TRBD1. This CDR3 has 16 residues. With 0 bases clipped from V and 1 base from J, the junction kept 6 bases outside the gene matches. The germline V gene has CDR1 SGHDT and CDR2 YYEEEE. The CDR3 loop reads CASSLGQGRTSYEQYF. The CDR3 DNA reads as TGTGCCAGCAGCTTGGGACAGGGGAGAACTTCCTACGAGCAGTACTTC.

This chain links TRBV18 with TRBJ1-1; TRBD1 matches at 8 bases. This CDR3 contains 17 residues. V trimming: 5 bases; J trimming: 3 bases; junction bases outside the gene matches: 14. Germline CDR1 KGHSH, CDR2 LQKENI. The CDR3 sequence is CASSTRAGGALDTEAFF. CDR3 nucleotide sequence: TGTGCCAGCTCAACCCGGGCAGGGGGCGCCTTGGACACTGAAGCTTTCTTT.

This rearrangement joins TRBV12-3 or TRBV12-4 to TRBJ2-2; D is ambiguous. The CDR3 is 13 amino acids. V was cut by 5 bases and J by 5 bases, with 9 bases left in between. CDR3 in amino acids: CASSVQLTGELFF. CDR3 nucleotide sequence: TGTGCCAGCAGTGTACAACTTACCGGGGAGCTGTTTTTT.

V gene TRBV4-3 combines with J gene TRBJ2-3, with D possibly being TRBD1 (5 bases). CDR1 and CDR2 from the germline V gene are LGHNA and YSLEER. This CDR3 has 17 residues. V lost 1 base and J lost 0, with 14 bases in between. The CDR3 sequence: CASSQGVGPRSTDTQYF. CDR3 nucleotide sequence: TGCGCCAGCAGCCAAGGAGTGGGGCCGCGGAGCACAGATACGCAGTATTTT.

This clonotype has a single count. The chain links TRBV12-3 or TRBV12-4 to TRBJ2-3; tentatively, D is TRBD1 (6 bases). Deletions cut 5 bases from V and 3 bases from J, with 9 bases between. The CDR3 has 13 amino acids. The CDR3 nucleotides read TGTGCCAGCAGTAACAGGGATACAGATACGCAGTATTTT. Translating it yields CASSNRDTDTQYF.